This TCR beta chain was recorded in a study of blood T cell repertoires in COVID-19 (dated by TCRdb to the early 2020s). About the study as a whole: The collaborator samples originated in the United States, Italy and Spain and spanned the acute and convalescent phases of COVID-19. The prospective study material was composed of cDNA or gDNA derived from T cells, B-cell-depleted T cells, or PBMCs. The dataset comprised deeply sampled blood TCRbeta repertoires from subjects exposed to, actively infected with, or recovered from COVID-19. A freely available public database, intended as a resource for researchers studying the immune response to SARS-CoV-2, is where the repertoires were released. Samples were obtained from the ongoing ImmuneRACE study (first 160 participants) and from about 1,300 subjects provided by 6 global collaborators. Nearly every sample came with metadata listing a de-identified subject ID, COVID-19 status, age in years and sex. HLA class I and class II types, where available, came from metadata supplied by the sample provider rather than from assay-based typing.

Whole blood was collected in K2EDTA tubes by collaborating institutions according to the institutions' own protocols. For TCRbeta analysis, collaborators shipped samples as frozen whole blood, isolated PBMCs, or DNA extracted from either of those sample types. Overall study outcomes, separate from this receptor: Clinical and demographic metadata were provided uncurated, with the amount varying by source and participant.

CDR1 and CDR2, per the germline V gene, are LGHNA and YNFKEQ. From cysteine to phenylalanine, the CDR3 is 13 amino acids long. The read is trimmed to its CDR3 DNA, 39 bases read in frame from base 1. V is shortened by 0 bases, J by 5 bases, and the region joining them spans 7 bases. The immunoSEQ Assay, a bias-controlled multiplex PCR, was used to amplify TCRbeta CDR3 regions from genomic DNA. The authors' pipeline ran thus. The number of nucleated cells in each sample was estimated by amplification of reference gene primers within the assay. Sequence reads were collapsed and filtered to measure the absolute abundance of every unique TCRbeta CDR3 rearrangement. For each sample, productive Simpson clonality was calculated as the square root of Simpson's diversity index across productive rearrangements. The source is immuneACCESS, and TCRdb retained only in-frame sequences with V and J called. Part of the clones is not carried over; for the studies checked, unresolved V genes explain less than half of this, and the remainder is unexplained. Clone size and the V and J calls come from that table; the DNA yielded D and trimming. The sample data list approximately 30,000 clones, and more than 70% of these were observed just once. The top ten clones comprise approximately 2.5% of the sample.

As to this clone: The target of this receptor is not known. No quality values exist for individual bases; no much larger clone is one base distant.

The rearrangement joined TRBV4-2 to TRBJ2-5; the D gene assignment is ambiguous. The TCR was taken from a human donor in a cohort sampled during active COVID-19. The sequencing input was peripheral blood. The nucleotide sequence is TGTGCCAGCAGCCAAGATCCCGGTGAGACCCAGTACTTC. Its protein reads: CASSQDPGETQYF.